This T cell receptor beta chain was recovered during a study of T-cell memory formation after mild COVID-19. Study-level results: Clones that contracted from day 15 to 85 were balanced CD4/CD8, while later expanders leaned CD4+.

Germline CDR1 is MNHEY and CDR2 is SVGEGT. V was trimmed by 5 bases and J by 1 base, leaving 20 bases between them. The CDR3 contains 17 residues. As regards this clonotype: Antigen: not known.

TCRdb itself ran the 5' RACE reads through MiXCR, one entry per CDR3 protein. In the table there are 470,000 or so distinct CDR3 sequences, around 20% of which are singletons. The J gene is TRBJ1-1, the V gene TRBV6-2 or TRBV6-3, with D maybe TRBD1 (6 bases). The sequence came from an adult woman who had mild COVID-19 (a few samples of this study predate the infection). Cell type and time point are not known. Sequenced input: PBMCs or a T cell subset sorted from them (not recorded which). The CDR3 sequence is CASSHPGWGAPNTEAFF. Here the CDR3 DNA reads TGTGCCAGCAGTCATCCCGGGTGGGGGGCCCCGAACACTGAAGCTTTCTTT.